This TCR beta chain was observed in a study of regulatory T cells in long-lasting Graves disease. Study-level findings and limits: Only a small sample size was used, which may have cut accuracy. Favoring TRBV28, TRBJ1-2 and TRBJ2-5 was a feature seen in persistent disease.

Noted time point: newly diagnosed GD, antithyroid drugs for less than 3 months. RNA extracted from PBMCs served as the sequencing template. This clonotype has only a few counts. Antigen: not known. For TCR beta, libraries came from iRepertoire HTBI primers and Arm-PCR of CDR3 regions. TCRdb reprocessed the multiplex PCR reads via MiXCR and lists one record per CDR3 protein. This table has about 450,000 distinct CDR3 sequences, 11% to 15% appearing once. Germline-derived CDR1 and CDR2 are DFQATT and SNEGSKA (reference sequence). The CDR3 totals 16 residues. V was pared by 0 bases and J by 4 bases, with 16 bases between. The sample also formed part of further work on T cells in Graves' hyperthyroidism and ophthalmopathy. From that paper: Researchers found most expanded thyroid clonotypes above 0.001 in blood as well.

The chain carries TRBV20-1 and TRBJ2-1; TRBD1 might be the D (6 bases). The sequence came from a woman between 50 and 59 years old with Graves disease. The sequences come from peripheral blood mononuclear cells (PBMCs), collected at new diagnosis, from a patient treated with antithyroid drugs. The CDR3 reads CSARDQGGVGYNEQFF. CDR3 DNA sequence: TGCAGTGCTAGAGACCAAGGGGGAGTGGGTTACAATGAGCAGTTCTTC.